One sample yielded the 6 T cell receptor beta chains listed below, sequenced in a study of vaccination and CD4 T cells after COVID-19. TCRdb called the PCR reads again in MiXCR, with one record for every CDR3 protein. The sample lists fewer than 15,000 distinct CDR3 sequences; 69% were seen once. Sequenced material: CD4+ T cells from blood, taken after SARS-CoV-2 vaccination. These receptors all stem from a human donor who had recovered from COVID-19.

V usage is TRBV2 and J usage is TRBJ2-2; TRBD1 agrees at 9 bases. The CDR3 is 15 amino acids. V shed 6 bases, J shed 2 bases, and the junction held 4 bases outside the gene matches. The germline V gene encodes CDR1 SNHLY and CDR2 FYNNEI. The CDR3 is CASRPGQGNTGELFF. CDR3 coding DNA: TGTGCCAGCAGACCGGGACAGGGAAACACCGGGGAGCTGTTTTTT.

This sequence joins TRBV7-2 and TRBJ2-7; tentative D call: TRBD2 (5 bases). Trimming took off 5 bases at V and 6 bases at J, with 11 bases between the two ends. The CDR3 consists of 12 residues. Germline CDR1 is SGHTA and CDR2 is FQGNSA. Here the CDR3 reads CASSITGVEQYF. The CDR3 DNA sequence: TGTGCCAGCAGCATCACCGGGGTCGAGCAGTACTTC.

This chain links TRBV6-4 with TRBJ2-6; tentative D call: TRBD1 (6 bases). V was trimmed by 0 bases and J by 0 bases, leaving 6 bases between them. CDR1 and CDR2 from the germline V gene are MRHNA and SNTAGT. The CDR3 consists of 16 residues. CDR3 nucleotide sequence: TGTGCCAGCAGTGACTCGGGACACTCTGGGGCCAACGTCCTGACTTTC. Residues: CASSDSGHSGANVLTF.

The CDR3 DNA reads TGCAGTGTTGGGGTATGGAGACAAGAGACCCAGTACTTC. Its translation is CSVGVWRQETQYF. The chain carries TRBV20-1 and TRBJ2-5; no definite D call. CDR3 length: 13 residues. CDR1 is DFQATT and CDR2 is SNEGSKA in the germline V gene (reference sequence). V dropped 7 bases and J dropped 2 bases, with 14 bases sitting between them.

Only a few counts were recorded for this clonotype. Compared with germline, one end of the junction differs, possibly owing to a read error. The J gene is TRBJ2-2, the V gene TRBV7-6; 8 nucleotides align to TRBD1. The CDR3 is 15 residues long. The germline gives CDR1 SGHVS, CDR2 FNYEAQ. CDR3 DNA sequence: TGTGCTAGCAGCGCAAGACAGGGGCGAGACGGGGAGCTGTTTTTT. It translates to CASSARQGRDGELFF.

Worth noting for this clonotype: One end of the junction is discordant with germline, which a read error may explain. The chain is built from TRBV10-3 and TRBJ1-1; 7 bases are a match to TRBD1. Germline lookup yields CDR1 ENHRY and CDR2 SYGVKD. The CDR3 sequence is 15 residues long. As DNA, the CDR3 is TGTGCCACCAGTGGGACAGTAATGAGGAACACTGAAGCTTTCTTT. This sequence encodes CATSGTVMRNTEAFF.